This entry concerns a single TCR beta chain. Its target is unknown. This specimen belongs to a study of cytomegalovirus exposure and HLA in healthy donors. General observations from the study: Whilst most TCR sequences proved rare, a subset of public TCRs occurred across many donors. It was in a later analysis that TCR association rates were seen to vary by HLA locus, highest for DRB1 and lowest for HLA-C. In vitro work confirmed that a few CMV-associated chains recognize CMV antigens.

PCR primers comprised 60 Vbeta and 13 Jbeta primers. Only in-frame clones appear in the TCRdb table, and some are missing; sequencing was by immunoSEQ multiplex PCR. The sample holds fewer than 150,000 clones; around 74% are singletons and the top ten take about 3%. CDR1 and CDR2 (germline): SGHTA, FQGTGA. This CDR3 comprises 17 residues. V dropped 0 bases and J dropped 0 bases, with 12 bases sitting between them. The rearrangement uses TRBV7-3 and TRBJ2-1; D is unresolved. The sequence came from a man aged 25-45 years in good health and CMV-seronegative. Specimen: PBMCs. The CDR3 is CASSLTPSGSSYNEQFF. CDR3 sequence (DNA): TGTGCCAGCAGCTTAACCCCCTCCGGTAGCTCCTACAATGAGCAGTTCTTC.